The clone carrying this TCR beta chain showed up just once. The antigen remains unidentified. The data were obtained in a study of long-term antiretroviral therapy in people with HIV. At the survey level, the v3.0 immunoSEQ assay was run. What sequencing targeted per sample was 40,000-50,000 T-cell genomes. TCRdb's table, derived via immunoSEQ multiplex PCR, lists solely in-frame clones and lacks some. Found here are under 20,000 clones, around 76% of them singletons; the top ten hold 14%. V gave up 5 bases and J gave up 11 bases, with 15 bases separating them. Germline V gives CDR1 MNHEY, CDR2 SVGAGI. The CDR3 runs to 12 residues. Regarding the study as a whole: Clonal expansions arising prior to ART prevailed in the repertoire at every time point.

The chain recombines TRBV6-5 with TRBJ1-1; tentative D call: TRBD1 (6 bases). This material consisted of unsorted PBMCs, taken 0.5 years before starting antiretroviral therapy. The TCR was taken from a woman aged 45 to 65 with HIV. CDR3: CASSLSGTMAFF. The CDR3 DNA is TGTGCCAGCAGTCTCTCCGGGACAATGGCTTTCTTT.